A single sample gave rise to the 5 T cell receptor beta chains below, sequenced in a study of T cell changes during pregnancy in multiple sclerosis (dated by TCRdb to 2018 to 2020). Preparation of the library involved the immunoSEQ multiplex PCR assay. The immuneACCESS repertoire file appears here via TCRdb, limited to in-frame rearrangements. These files lack a portion of the clones; in checked studies, under half of the deficit traces to unresolved V genes, and the cause of the others is not known. A total of fewer than 65,000 clones appear in this sample, 91% of them only once. The top ten hold about 2.2% of the sample. The sample was peripheral blood, taken in the third trimester of pregnancy. Every receptor here comes from a female donor in good health, enrolled as a control in a pregnancy study.

This sequence joins TRBV15 and TRBJ2-5; the D gene is possibly TRBD2 (7 bases). Germline V CDR1 and CDR2: LNHNV, YYDKDF (reference sequence). The CDR3 is 16 amino acids. V was shortened by 1 base and J by 5 bases, with 17 bases between the two germline ends. CDR3: CATSRGTGRELETQYF. The CDR3 DNA reads as TGTGCCACCAGCAGAGGAACAGGGAGGGAGTTGGAGACCCAGTACTTC.

The gene calls are TRBV5-1 and TRBJ1-1, with D perhaps matching TRBD1 (6 bases). The V and J ends lost 4 bases and 0 bases respectively, with 13 bases between them. The length of the CDR3 is 15 residues. Per germline, CDR1 SGHRS and CDR2 YFSETQ. The CDR3 reads CASSTLQGVNTEAFF. CDR3 DNA: TGCGCCAGCAGCACATTACAGGGAGTGAACACTGAAGCTTTCTTT.

This rearrangement joins TRBV6-1 to TRBJ1-2; the D gene is possibly TRBD1 (6 bases). This CDR3 region has 13 residues. Trimming removed 8 bases from V and 4 bases from J, with 14 bases in between. Germline-derived CDR1 and CDR2 are MNHNS and SASEGT. CDR3 DNA: TGTGCCAGCGGATGGACAGTTAGCTATGGCTACACCTTC. Amino acids: CASGWTVSYGYTF.

The gene calls are TRBV23-1 and TRBJ2-5; no firm D call. TRBV23-1 counts as an open reading frame of uncertain function. Trimming took 3 bases from V and 5 from J, leaving 16 bases between them. CDR3 length equals 15 residues. The CDR3 sequence is CASSHLIRSVETQYF. CDR3 DNA sequence: TGCGCCAGCAGTCATCTGATCCGGTCGGTGGAGACCCAGTACTTC.

The CDR3 coding sequence is TGTGCCAGCAGCCCTGTAGTAGCGCAAGGGAAGACCCAGTACTTC. Translating it yields CASSPVVAQGKTQYF. The rearrangement uses TRBV7-2 and TRBJ2-5, with a possible D match to TRBD2 (5 bases). Germline CDR1 and CDR2: SGHTA and FQGNSA. V lost 5 bases and J lost 6, with 19 bases in between. The CDR3 has 15 amino acids.